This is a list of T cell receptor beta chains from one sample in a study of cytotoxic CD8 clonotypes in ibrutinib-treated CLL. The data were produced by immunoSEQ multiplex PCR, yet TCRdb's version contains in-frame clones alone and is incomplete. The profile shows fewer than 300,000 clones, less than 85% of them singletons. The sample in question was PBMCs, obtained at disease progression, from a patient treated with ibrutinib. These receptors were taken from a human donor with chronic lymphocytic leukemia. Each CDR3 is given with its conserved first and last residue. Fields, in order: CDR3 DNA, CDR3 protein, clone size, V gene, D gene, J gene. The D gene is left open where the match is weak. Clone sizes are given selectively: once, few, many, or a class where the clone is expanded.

CDR3nt: TGTGCCAGTGCAACGACTAGCGGCTCCTACAATGAGCAGTTCTTC
CDR3aa: CASATTSGSYNEQFF
abundance: .
v_gene: TRBV19
d_gene: TRBD2
j_gene: TRBJ2-1

CDR3nt: TGTGCCAGCAGCTTGGGACTAGCGGGAGGGCCGGATTTCGCGCAGTATTTT
CDR3aa: CASSLGLAGGPDFAQYF
abundance: .
v_gene: TRBV5-6
d_gene: TRBD2
j_gene: TRBJ2-3

CDR3nt: TGCGCCAGCAGCCTTACGGGACAGGGGTTCTATGGCTACACCTTC
CDR3aa: CASSLTGQGFYGYTF
abundance: .
v_gene: TRBV5-1
d_gene: TRBD1
j_gene: TRBJ1-2

CDR3nt: TGTGCCAGCAGTTTGCCGGGACAGGGAGTCGAGCAGTACTTC
CDR3aa: CASSLPGQGVEQYF
abundance: .
v_gene: TRBV28
d_gene: TRBD1
j_gene: TRBJ2-7

CDR3nt: TGTGCCAGCAGCTTAGAGAGACAGGCGCCTAGCTATGGCTACACCTTC
CDR3aa: CASSLERQAPSYGYTF
abundance: .
v_gene: TRBV7-6
d_gene: .
j_gene: TRBJ1-2

CDR3nt: TGTGCCAGCAGCCCGGGACAGGGGATAGAGACCCAGTACTTC
CDR3aa: CASSPGQGIETQYF
abundance: many
v_gene: TRBV4-2
d_gene: TRBD1
j_gene: TRBJ2-5

CDR3nt: TGTGCCAGCAGCTCCCTTCGCTCCTACGAGCAGTACTTC
CDR3aa: CASSSLRSYEQYF
abundance: .
v_gene: TRBV7-8
d_gene: .
j_gene: TRBJ2-7

CDR3nt: TGTGCCACCAGCAGAGCAACAGGGGCGATGGGGGAGCAGTACTTC
CDR3aa: CATSRATGAMGEQYF
abundance: .
v_gene: TRBV15
d_gene: TRBD1
j_gene: TRBJ2-7

CDR3nt: TGTGCCAGCAGCTTAGACAGCTACAATGAGCAGTTCTTC
CDR3aa: CASSLDSYNEQFF
abundance: .
v_gene: TRBV11-3
d_gene: .
j_gene: TRBJ2-1

CDR3nt: TGTGCCAGCAGCAAAGACAGGGGTTCCTACAATGAGCAGTTCTTC
CDR3aa: CASSKDRGSYNEQFF
abundance: few
v_gene: TRBV7-3
d_gene: TRBD1
j_gene: TRBJ2-1

CDR3nt: TGCAGCGTTGCTAGCGGAGCCTCCTACAATGAGCAGTTCTTC
CDR3aa: CSVASGASYNEQFF
abundance: .
v_gene: TRBV29-1
d_gene: TRBD2
j_gene: TRBJ2-1

CDR3nt: TGTGCCAGCAGCTTAGCTGGGAAGACCCAGTACTTC
CDR3aa: CASSLAGKTQYF
abundance: .
v_gene: TRBV7-6
d_gene: .
j_gene: TRBJ2-5

CDR3nt: TGCGCCAGCAGCCCTCGCCCAGGGGAGTACGAGCAGTACTTC
CDR3aa: CASSPRPGEYEQYF
abundance: .
v_gene: TRBV5-1
d_gene: .
j_gene: TRBJ2-7

CDR3nt: TGTGCCAGCAGCCACGACACCTCTGGAAACACCATATATTTT
CDR3aa: CASSHDTSGNTIYF
abundance: few
v_gene: TRBV7-9
d_gene: .
j_gene: TRBJ1-3

CDR3nt: TGCGCCAGCAGCCGTTCTGCTAATGAAAAACTGTTTTTT
CDR3aa: CASSRSANEKLFF
abundance: .
v_gene: TRBV5-1
d_gene: .
j_gene: TRBJ1-4

CDR3nt: TGTGCCAGCAGTGAAGCGGCGGCCAACTACGAGCAGTACTTC
CDR3aa: CASSEAAANYEQYF
abundance: .
v_gene: TRBV6-1
d_gene: .
j_gene: TRBJ2-7

CDR3nt: TGTGCCAGCTCACTTACAGGGGAACTGTTTTTT
CDR3aa: CASSLTGELFF
abundance: .
v_gene: TRBV18
d_gene: TRBD1
j_gene: TRBJ1-4

CDR3nt: TGTGCCAGCAGCTCCCTTAGCGGGAGGGCCAACTACGAGCAGTACTTC
CDR3aa: CASSSLSGRANYEQYF
abundance: once
v_gene: TRBV7-6
d_gene: TRBD2
j_gene: TRBJ2-7

CDR3nt: TGTGCCAGCAGCTTAGGTTTTGCCAACTCCTACAATGAGCAGTTCTTC
CDR3aa: CASSLGFANSYNEQFF
abundance: once
v_gene: TRBV5-6
d_gene: .
j_gene: TRBJ2-1

CDR3nt: TGTGCCAGTAGTATACCCCAGGGGGCTAGTGAGCAGTTCTTC
CDR3aa: CASSIPQGASEQFF
abundance: .
v_gene: TRBV19
d_gene: TRBD1
j_gene: TRBJ2-1

CDR3nt: TGCGCCAGCGGGGAAGGGTATGGCTACACCTTC
CDR3aa: CASGEGYGYTF
abundance: .
v_gene: TRBV5-1
d_gene: .
j_gene: TRBJ1-2

CDR3nt: TGCAGCGCAGAAGGCTCTTGGTCTACGCAGTATTTT
CDR3aa: CSAEGSWSTQYF
abundance: .
v_gene: TRBV29-1
d_gene: .
j_gene: TRBJ2-3

CDR3nt: TGTGCCAGCAGCTCGTCAGACAGGGGGCTGGGCACTGAAGCTTTCTTT
CDR3aa: CASSSSDRGLGTEAFF
abundance: once
v_gene: TRBV7-6
d_gene: TRBD1
j_gene: TRBJ1-1

CDR3nt: TGCGCCAGCAGCCCCACAGGACTAGCGGTGCAGACCCAGTACTTC
CDR3aa: CASSPTGLAVQTQYF
abundance: .
v_gene: TRBV5-1
d_gene: TRBD2
j_gene: TRBJ2-5

CDR3nt: TGTGCCAGCAGCCCCGGGACAGGGGACGAAAAACTGTTTTTT
CDR3aa: CASSPGTGDEKLFF
abundance: .
v_gene: TRBV11-2
d_gene: TRBD1
j_gene: TRBJ1-4

CDR3nt: TGTGCCAGCAGCGTAGCGGGGGCGGGGGGAACCAATGAGCAGTTCTTC
CDR3aa: CASSVAGAGGTNEQFF
abundance: .
v_gene: TRBV9
d_gene: TRBD2
j_gene: TRBJ2-1

CDR3nt: TGTGCCAGCAGGGTACAGGGGTCTGGGGCCAACGTCCTGACTTTC
CDR3aa: CASRVQGSGANVLTF
abundance: .
v_gene: TRBV2
d_gene: TRBD1
j_gene: TRBJ2-6

CDR3nt: TGTGCCAGCTCACCCGTCGGGGAGCTGTTTTTT
CDR3aa: CASSPVGELFF
abundance: few
v_gene: TRBV18
d_gene: .
j_gene: TRBJ2-2

CDR3nt: TGTGCCAGCAGCTTGGCGGGCCCTCCACCATTCCCAAACTATGGCTACACCTTC
CDR3aa: CASSLAGPPPFPNYGYTF
abundance: .
v_gene: TRBV5-6
d_gene: .
j_gene: TRBJ1-2

CDR3nt: TGTGCCAGCAAGAGGGCGTACCTCACAGATACGCAGTATTTT
CDR3aa: CASKRAYLTDTQYF
abundance: .
v_gene: TRBV9
d_gene: .
j_gene: TRBJ2-3

CDR3nt: TGTGCCAGTAGTATAGTCCTTGGGAGGGCTCTGAGCAATCAGCCCCAGCATTTT
CDR3aa: CASSIVLGRALSNQPQHF
abundance: .
v_gene: TRBV19
d_gene: .
j_gene: TRBJ1-5

CDR3nt: TGTGCCAGCAGCTTAACGTTAAAAGCGGGGGGCTCCTACAATGAGCAGTTCTTC
CDR3aa: CASSLTLKAGGSYNEQFF
abundance: .
v_gene: TRBV7-3
d_gene: TRBD2
j_gene: TRBJ2-1

CDR3nt: TGTGCCACCAGCAGAGATCGAGGCTATTTGACCCAGTACTTC
CDR3aa: CATSRDRGYLTQYF
abundance: .
v_gene: TRBV15
d_gene: .
j_gene: TRBJ2-5

CDR3nt: TGCGCCAGCAGCAAGGGACAGTCCTCCTCATACGAGCAGTACTTC
CDR3aa: CASSKGQSSSYEQYF
abundance: .
v_gene: TRBV5-1
d_gene: TRBD1
j_gene: TRBJ2-7

CDR3nt: TGTGCCATCAGTGCCGACAGATCGTACCAAGAGACCCAGTACTTC
CDR3aa: CAISADRSYQETQYF
abundance: .
v_gene: TRBV10-3
d_gene: .
j_gene: TRBJ2-5

CDR3nt: TGCGCCAGCAGCTTGCTCGGGACTGAAGCTTTCTTT
CDR3aa: CASSLLGTEAFF
abundance: .
v_gene: TRBV5-1
d_gene: .
j_gene: TRBJ1-1

CDR3nt: TGTGCCAGCAGCTCGAGGATGGGGCTCGAGCAGTACTTC
CDR3aa: CASSSRMGLEQYF
abundance: once
v_gene: TRBV5-4
d_gene: .
j_gene: TRBJ2-7

CDR3nt: TGTGCCAGCAGCCCTGGGGTACAGGGCGCGAACACCGGGGAGCTGTTTTTT
CDR3aa: CASSPGVQGANTGELFF
abundance: once
v_gene: TRBV7-6
d_gene: .
j_gene: TRBJ2-2

CDR3nt: TGTGCCAGCAGCTCCCGACCCTACGAGCAGTACTTC
CDR3aa: CASSSRPYEQYF
abundance: .
v_gene: TRBV27
d_gene: .
j_gene: TRBJ2-7

CDR3nt: TGTGCCAGCAGTAGACAGGGAGATAACTATGGCTACACCTTC
CDR3aa: CASSRQGDNYGYTF
abundance: .
v_gene: TRBV2
d_gene: TRBD1
j_gene: TRBJ1-2

CDR3nt: TGTGCCAGCAGCGTAGGGGTAAAACCTGAAGCTTTCTTT
CDR3aa: CASSVGVKPEAFF
abundance: few
v_gene: TRBV9
d_gene: .
j_gene: TRBJ1-1